Below are 17 T cell receptor beta chains sequenced from a single sample in a study of OX40 agonist ivuxolimab in advanced cancers. TCRdb's copy holds only in-frame clones and misses some; the assay was immunoSEQ multiplex PCR. The profile shows some 19,000 clones, roughly 89% of them singletons. The sequencing here drew on CD4+ or CD8+ T cells sorted from blood, taken in a trial of the OX40 agonist ivuxolimab. The receptors were sampled from an adult with an advanced solid tumor such as melanoma, head and neck, liver or kidney cancer.

This sequence joins TRBV7-9 and TRBJ2-4, with 9 positions matching TRBD1. The CDR3 runs to 17 residues. After removal of 5 bases from V and 3 bases from J, the junction contained 11 bases not matched to a gene. Germline V CDR1 and CDR2: SEHNR, FQNEAQ (reference sequence). CDR3 sequence reads: CASSAHWTGEVKNIQYF. For the CDR3, the DNA is TGTGCCAGCAGCGCGCACTGGACAGGGGAAGTCAAAAACATTCAGTACTTC. The whole variable domain, filled in from reference TRBV7-9 and TRBJ2-4, reads DTGVSQNPRHKITKRGQNVTFRCDPISEHNRLYWYRQTLGQGPEFLTYFQNEAQLEKSRLLSDRFSAERPKGSFSTLEIQRTEQGDSAMYLCASSAHWTGEVKNIQYFGAGTRLSVL.

V and J are TRBV6-5 and TRBJ2-1, with D perhaps TRBD2 (5 bases). The CDR3 is made up of 13 amino acids. Trimming left V 6 bases short and J 13 bases short, with 19 bases between. CDR1 and CDR2 (germline): MNHEY, SVGAGI. In nucleotides, the CDR3 is TGTGCCAGCAGGCCCCTAGCCGAGGTCACCCAGTTCTTC. This codes for CASRPLAEVTQFF.

This sequence joins TRBV29-1 and TRBJ2-7; D perhaps matches TRBD2 (6 bases). The CDR3 extends over 13 amino acids. Germline CDR1 is SQVTM and CDR2 is ANQGSEA. V shed 7 bases and J shed 3 bases, with 16 bases lying between them. The CDR3 loop reads CSASVERNYEQYF. The CDR3 DNA reads TGCAGCGCTAGCGTGGAGCGGAACTACGAGCAGTACTTC.

The CDR3 protein is CASSFFAGQETQYF. CDR3 bases: TGTGCCAGCAGTTTTTTTGCGGGGCAAGAGACCCAGTACTTC. The chain recombines TRBV27 with TRBJ2-5, with D possibly matching TRBD2 (6 bases). This CDR3 has 14 residues. The V gene's germline CDR1 is MNHEY and CDR2 SMNVEV (reference sequence). Trimming stripped 3 bases from V and 2 bases from J, with 10 bases between.

This clone qualifies as medium-sized. The V call is TRBV7-9, the J call TRBJ1-2, with TRBD1 matching over 8 bases. This CDR3 contains 14 residues. V dropped 3 bases and J dropped 4; count of bases not matched to a gene: 4. The germline V gene encodes CDR1 SEHNR and CDR2 FQNEAQ (reference sequence). The CDR3 coding sequence is TGTGCCAGCAGCTTCGCGACAGGGGCCTATGGCTACACCTTC. This translates into CASSFATGAYGYTF. Drawing the rest from reference TRBV7-9 and TRBJ1-2, the complete variable domain is DTGVSQNPRHKITKRGQNVTFRCDPISEHNRLYWYRQTLGQGPEFLTYFQNEAQLEKSRLLSDRFSAERPKGSFSTLEIQRTEQGDSAMYLCASSFATGAYGYTFGSGTRLTVV.

Remarks on this clone: The junction differs from germline at one of its ends, possibly a read error. This chain connects TRBV27 to TRBJ2-4; TRBD2 matches at 7 bases. This CDR3 region has 17 residues. CDR1 is MNHEY and CDR2 is SMNVEV in the germline V gene (reference sequence). CDR3 sequence (DNA): TGTGCCAGCAGTTTATCGAGAGCGGGGTATCTCGAAAACGTTCAGTACTTC. Translated, it gives CASSLSRAGYLENVQYF.

This chain uses TRBV25-1 with TRBJ2-2; 8 nucleotides match TRBD2. Unmatched junction bases numbered 3, after V lost 5 bases and J lost 7 bases. The CDR3 is made up of 13 amino acids. CDR1 is MGHDK, CDR2 SYGVNS, per germline. The CDR3 DNA reads as TGTGCCAGCAGTACAGCGGGAGACGGGGAGCTGTTTTTT. Its translation: CASSTAGDGELFF.

The chain is built from TRBV30 and TRBJ1-6, with 8 bases identical to TRBD1. J lost 6 bases, V lost 4 bases, and 8 bases had no gene match. The CDR3 sequence is 15 residues long. The germline V gene has CDR1 GTSNPN and CDR2 SVGIG (reference sequence). CDR3 nucleotides: TGTGCCTGGACCTCTACAGGGGGTAGTAATTCACCCCTCCACTTT. Encoded protein: CAWTSTGGSNSPLHF.

This clone was counted a single time. This chain links TRBV7-8 with TRBJ2-5; no firm D call. Gene TRBJ2-7 matches the end of the DNA better, so the J call may be wrong. This CDR3 region has 15 residues. Per the germline V gene, CDR1 is SGHVS and CDR2 is FQNEAQ. DNA for the CDR3: TGTGCCAGCAGCCCACCCGGCCCGGCCTTTTACGAGCAGTACTTC. Its translation: CASSPPGPAFYEQYF.

The chain carries TRBV4-1 and TRBJ2-2; D tentatively reads TRBD1 or TRBD2 (5 bases each). CDR1 is MGHRA, CDR2 YSYEKL, per germline. V was trimmed by 4 bases and J by 4 bases, leaving 16 bases between them. The CDR3 runs 16 residues. CDR3 nucleotides: TGCGCCAGCAGCCCTTTAACCAGGGCGGGCACCGGGGAGCTGTTTTTT. This translates into CASSPLTRAGTGELFF.

V gene TRBV9 combines with J gene TRBJ2-7, with TRBD1 matching 7 bases. Germline V CDR1 and CDR2: SGDLS, YYNGEE. With V trimmed by 0 bases and J by 0 bases, 0 bases remained unmatched. This CDR3 has 14 amino acids. CDR3 sequence (DNA): TGTGCCAGCAGCGTAGACAGGGGCTCCTACGAGCAGTACTTC. Its protein product is CASSVDRGSYEQYF.

V is TRBV29-1 and J is TRBJ2-7, with 7 bases identical to TRBD1. The CDR3 loop spans 12 amino acids. Germline assignment: CDR1 SQVTM and CDR2 ANQGSEA. The V and J ends lost 5 bases and 1 base, in that order; junction bases with no gene match: 2. In DNA form, the CDR3 reads TGCAGCGTTCAGGGGGAGTCCTACGAGCAGTACTTC. Residues: CSVQGESYEQYF.

This clone showed up just once. The genes are TRBV6-5 and TRBJ2-5, with 7 bases lining up with TRBD2. V lost 7 bases, J lost 5 bases, and 13 bases stayed unmatched. Germline V CDR1 and CDR2: MNHEY, SVGAGI. The CDR3 sequence is 15 residues long. The CDR3 is CASTSPNSGLETQYF. CDR3 DNA: TGTGCCAGCACTTCACCGAATAGCGGGTTGGAGACCCAGTACTTC.

The chain carries TRBV2 and TRBJ2-5, with 10 bases lining up with TRBD1. The germline V gene has CDR1 SNHLY and CDR2 FYNNEI. The ends lost 0 bases at V and 3 bases at J; junction bases unmatched: 16. The CDR3 length is 20 residues. The CDR3 DNA follows: TGTGCCAGCAGTGAAGCGCTTCGGGGGTGGGACAGGGGTAAAAAAGAGACCCAGTACTTC. Protein product: CASSEALRGWDRGKKETQYF.

This sequence joins TRBV7-9 and TRBJ2-7; 14 nucleotides match TRBD2. Germline assignment: CDR1 SEHNR and CDR2 FQNEAQ (reference sequence). This CDR3 comprises 19 residues. With V trimmed by 1 base and J by 6 bases, 14 bases remained unmatched. The CDR3 DNA is TGTGCCAGCAGCTTAGGATGGGGGACTAGCGGGAGTTCACCGGCCGAGCAGTACTTC. Translation gives CASSLGWGTSGSSPAEQYF.

This clone was counted only a few times. The chain is built from TRBV18 and TRBJ1-5; 8 bases align to TRBD1. The V gene's germline CDR1 is KGHSH and CDR2 LQKENI. The CDR3 length is 16 residues. V lost 3 bases, J lost 3 bases, and 7 bases stayed unmatched. The CDR3 DNA reads TGTGCCAGCTCACCGACTAAGGGACAGGCCAATCAGCCCCAGCATTTT. This gives the protein CASSPTKGQANQPQHF. Full variable domain (remainder filled in from reference TRBV18 and TRBJ1-5): NAGVMQNPRHLVRRRGQEARLRCSPMKGHSHVYWYRQLPEEGLKFMVYLQKENIIDESGMPKERFSAEFPKEGPSILRIQQVVRGDSAAYFCASSPTKGQANQPQHFGDGTRLSIL.

The chain employs TRBV7-2 and TRBJ2-3; TRBD2 aligns across 8 bases. Losses at the gene ends were 1 base for V and 4 bases for J; bases not matched to a gene: 13. The CDR3 totals 18 residues. The germline CDR1 and CDR2 sequences are SGHTA and FQGNSA. CDR3 in amino acids: CASSLDAAGEWGADTQYF. CDR3 DNA: TGTGCCAGCAGCTTAGATGCAGCGGGAGAATGGGGGGCAGATACGCAGTATTTT.